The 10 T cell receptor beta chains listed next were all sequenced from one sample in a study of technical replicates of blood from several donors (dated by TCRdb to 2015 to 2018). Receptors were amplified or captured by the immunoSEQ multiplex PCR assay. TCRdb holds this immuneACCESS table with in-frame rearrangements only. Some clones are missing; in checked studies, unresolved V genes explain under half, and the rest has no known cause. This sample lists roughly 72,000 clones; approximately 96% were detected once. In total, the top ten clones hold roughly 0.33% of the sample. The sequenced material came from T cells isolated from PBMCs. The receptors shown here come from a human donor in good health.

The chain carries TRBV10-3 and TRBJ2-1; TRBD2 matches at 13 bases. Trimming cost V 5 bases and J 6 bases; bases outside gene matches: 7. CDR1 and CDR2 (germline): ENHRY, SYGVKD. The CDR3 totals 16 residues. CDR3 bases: TGTGCCATCAGTCCAAGGACTAGCGGGAGCCTCAATGAGCAGTTCTTC. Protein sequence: CAISPRTSGSLNEQFF.

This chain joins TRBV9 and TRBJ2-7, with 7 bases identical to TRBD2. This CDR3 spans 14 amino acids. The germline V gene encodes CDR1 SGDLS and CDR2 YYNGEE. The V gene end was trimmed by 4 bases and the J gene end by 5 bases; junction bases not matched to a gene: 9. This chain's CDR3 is CASSLGLGRDEQYF. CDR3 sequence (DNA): TGTGCCAGCAGCTTAGGACTAGGGAGAGACGAGCAGTACTTC.

DNA for the CDR3: TGTGCCAGCAGCAATACAGGGGCCGCCTACACCTTC. This translates into CASSNTGAAYTF. The rearrangement uses TRBV9 and TRBJ1-2; 7 nucleotides agree with TRBD1. From germline, CDR1 is SGDLS and CDR2 YYNGEE. CDR3 length: 12 residues. V shed 4 bases and J 10 bases; nucleotides not matched to a gene: 7. The whole variable domain, remainder taken from reference TRBV9 and TRBJ1-2, is DSGVTQTPKHLITATGQRVTLRCSPRSGDLSVYWYQQSLDQGLQFLIQYYNGEERAKGNILERFSAQQFPDLHSELNLSSLELGDSALYFCASSNTGAAYTFGSGTRLTVV.

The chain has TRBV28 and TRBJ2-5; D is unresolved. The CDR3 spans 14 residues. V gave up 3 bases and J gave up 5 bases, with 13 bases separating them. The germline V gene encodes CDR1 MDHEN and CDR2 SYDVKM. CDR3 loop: CASSLWRLSETQYF. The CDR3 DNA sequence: TGTGCCAGCAGTTTGTGGCGGCTCTCCGAGACCCAGTACTTC.

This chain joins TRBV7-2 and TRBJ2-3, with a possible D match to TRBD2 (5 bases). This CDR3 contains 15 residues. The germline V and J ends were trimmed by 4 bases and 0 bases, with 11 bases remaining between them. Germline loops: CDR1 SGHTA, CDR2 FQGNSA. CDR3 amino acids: CASSSRGSSTDTQYF. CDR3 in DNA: TGTGCCAGCAGCTCGAGAGGGAGCAGCACAGATACGCAGTATTTT.

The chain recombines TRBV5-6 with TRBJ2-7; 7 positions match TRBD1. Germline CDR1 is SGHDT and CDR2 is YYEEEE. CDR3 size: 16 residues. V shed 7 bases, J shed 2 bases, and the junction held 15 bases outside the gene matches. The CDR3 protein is CASSRPGQVIAYEQYF. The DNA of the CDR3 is TGTGCCAGCTCCCGCCCCGGACAGGTGATCGCCTACGAGCAGTACTTC. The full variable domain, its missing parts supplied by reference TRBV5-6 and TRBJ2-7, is DAGVTQSPTHLIKTRGQQVTLRCSPKSGHDTVSWYQQALGQGPQFIFQYYEEEERQRGNFPDRFSGHQFPNYSSELNVNALLLGDSALYLCASSRPGQVIAYEQYFGPGTRLTVT.

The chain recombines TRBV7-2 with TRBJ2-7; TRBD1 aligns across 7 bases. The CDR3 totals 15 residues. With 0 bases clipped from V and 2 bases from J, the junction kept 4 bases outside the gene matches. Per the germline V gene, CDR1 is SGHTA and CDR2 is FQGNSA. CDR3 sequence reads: CASSLAGQETYEQYF. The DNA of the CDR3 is TGTGCCAGCAGCTTAGCTGGACAGGAGACCTACGAGCAGTACTTC.

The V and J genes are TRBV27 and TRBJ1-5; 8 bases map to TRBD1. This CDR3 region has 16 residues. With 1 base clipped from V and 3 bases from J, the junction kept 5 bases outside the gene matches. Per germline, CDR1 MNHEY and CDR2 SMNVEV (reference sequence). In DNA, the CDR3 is TGTGCCAGCAGTTTATACAGGGGGTCCTTCAATCAGCCCCAGCATTTT. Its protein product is CASSLYRGSFNQPQHF.

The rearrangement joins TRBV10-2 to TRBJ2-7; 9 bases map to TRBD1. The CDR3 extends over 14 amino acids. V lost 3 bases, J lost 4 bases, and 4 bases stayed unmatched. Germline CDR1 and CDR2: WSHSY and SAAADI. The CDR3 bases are TGCGCCAGCAGTGATGGACAGGGGCAATACGAGCAGTACTTC. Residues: CASSDGQGQYEQYF.

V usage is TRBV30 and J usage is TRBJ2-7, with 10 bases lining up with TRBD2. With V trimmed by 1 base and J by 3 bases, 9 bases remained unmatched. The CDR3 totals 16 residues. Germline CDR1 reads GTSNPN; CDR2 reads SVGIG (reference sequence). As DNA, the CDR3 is TGTGCCTGGAGTGATGAGGGGAGCGGGAGGGACTACGAGCAGTACTTC. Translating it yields CAWSDEGSGRDYEQYF.